This T cell receptor (beta chain) is drawn from a study of cytomegalovirus exposure and HLA in healthy donors. Each donor was nominally healthy when sampled (though unrecorded immune exposures were likely). Germline-derived CDR1 and CDR2 are LNHNV and YYDKDF (reference sequence). V was trimmed by 0 bases and J by 5 bases, leaving 10 bases between them. CDR3 length: 14 residues. The study ran its PCR with 60 Vbeta and 13 Jbeta primers. Assay: immunoSEQ multiplex PCR; the TCRdb copy retains only in-frame clones and omits some. The sample yields over 110,000 clones, around three quarters seen once. This chain uses TRBV15 with TRBJ2-5; D unclear. The sequence came from a woman aged 40 to 49 in good health and CMV-seropositive. What was sequenced was PBMCs. For the CDR3, the DNA is TGTGCCACCAGCAGAGATCCCAGTCAGGAGACCCAGTACTTC. Protein sequence: CATSRDPSQETQYF.